These 14 T cell receptor beta chains originate from one sample sequenced in a study of T cell responses to AZD1222 COVID-19 vaccine. Assay used: immunoSEQ multiplex PCR; TCRdb lists only in-frame clones, some missing. The sample has 150,000 to 200,000 clones, approximately 90% seen once. Material: peripheral blood, obtained 28 days after the second dose of the MenACWY control vaccine. These receptors were collected from an adult who received the MenACWY meningococcal vaccine as a control.

This clone was counted only a few times. The chain has TRBV30 and TRBJ2-1; D gene unclear. With 0 bases removed from V and 4 bases from J, the gap between germline ends came to 10 bases. CDR1 is GTSNPN, CDR2 SVGIG, per germline (reference sequence). This CDR3 has 14 amino acids. The CDR3 DNA sequence: TGTGCCTGGAGTGTGCCACCCTCTTACAATGAGCAGTTCTTC. Translating gives CAWSVPPSYNEQFF.

This sequence joins TRBV9 and TRBJ2-7; TRBD1 is a possible D gene (6 bases). The CDR3 covers 16 residues. Germline V gene lookup returns CDR1 SGDLS and CDR2 YYNGEE. V lost 4 bases and J 0 bases, leaving 17 bases between the germline ends. The CDR3 DNA reads TGTGCCAGCAGCCATCCCAGGGGAATCAGCTCCTACGAGCAGTACTTC. Protein sequence: CASSHPRGISSYEQYF.

The rearrangement links TRBV3-1 (or the pseudogene TRBV3-2) to TRBJ2-1, with D unclear. Germline V gene data show CDR1 as LGHDT and CDR2 as YNNKEL (reference sequence). V lost 3 bases and J 2 bases, leaving 8 bases between the germline ends. The CDR3 runs to 14 residues. DNA of the CDR3: TGTGCCAGCAGCCAGGCTAGTCCCTACAATGAGCAGTTCTTC. Its translation is CASSQASPYNEQFF.

The rearrangement uses TRBV18 and TRBJ1-1; 9 positions agree with TRBD1. The V gene's germline CDR1 is KGHSH and CDR2 LQKENI. V lost 3 bases to trimming and J lost 4 bases; unmatched junction nucleotides: 9. The CDR3 is 16 amino acids. CDR3 in amino acids: CASSPAGQGRFTEAFF. CDR3 coding DNA: TGTGCCAGCTCACCGGCGGGACAGGGTAGGTTCACTGAAGCTTTCTTT.

The chain couples TRBV30 to TRBJ2-7; TRBD2 matches at 7 bases. In germline, CDR1 is GTSNPN, CDR2 SVGIG (reference sequence). Losses at the gene ends were 1 base for V and 5 bases for J; bases not matched to a gene: 8. This CDR3 spans 14 amino acids. The CDR3 coding sequence is TGTGCCTGGAGTGCTCTGGGAGGGGTGGACGAGCAGTACTTC. This encodes CAWSALGGVDEQYF.

V and J are TRBV25-1 and TRBJ1-2; D is unclear. From germline, CDR1 is MGHDK and CDR2 SYGVNS. The CDR3 runs 13 residues. Trimming removed 4 bases from V and 2 bases from J, with 8 bases in between. CDR3 DNA: TGTGCCAGCAGTGTAGCCGGGAACTATGGCTACACCTTC. Protein: CASSVAGNYGYTF.

This clone was seen just once. This chain uses TRBV27 with TRBJ1-1, with 8 bases identical to TRBD1. J gave up 8 bases and V 5 bases, and 10 bases lay outside the gene matches. The germline gives CDR1 MNHEY, CDR2 SMNVEV (reference sequence). The length of the CDR3 is 14 residues. The CDR3: CASSRLQGGGEAFF. The DNA for the CDR3 is TGTGCCAGCAGTCGACTACAGGGGGGGGGAGAAGCTTTCTTT.

The V call is TRBV3-1 (or the pseudogene TRBV3-2), the J call TRBJ1-1; 8 nucleotides agree with TRBD1. The CDR3 length is 16 residues. In germline, CDR1 is LGHDT, CDR2 YNNKEL (reference sequence). J gave up 5 bases and V 2 bases, and 10 bases lay outside the gene matches. The CDR3 here is CASSQRAGGVGTEAFF. CDR3 in DNA: TGTGCCAGCAGCCAAAGGGCAGGGGGCGTGGGAACTGAAGCTTTCTTT.

The chain is built from TRBV2 and TRBJ2-7; 14 nucleotides line up with TRBD2. With V trimmed by 8 bases and J by 6 bases, 15 bases remained unmatched. The CDR3 extends over 17 amino acids. The germline gives CDR1 SNHLY, CDR2 FYNNEI. The CDR3 spells CASGLGLAGDIVGEQYF. The CDR3, as DNA: TGTGCCAGCGGTCTGGGACTAGCGGGAGACATCGTAGGCGAGCAGTACTTC. The full variable domain, its missing parts supplied by reference TRBV2 and TRBJ2-7, is EPEVTQTPSHQVTQMGQEVILRCVPISNHLYFYWYRQILGQKVEFLVSFYNNEISEKSEIFDDQFSVERPDGSNFTLKIRSTKLEDSAMYFCASGLGLAGDIVGEQYFGPGTRLTVT.

This chain joins TRBV5-1 and TRBJ1-2; tentatively, D is TRBD1 (6 bases). This CDR3 has 13 residues. With 5 bases removed from V and 6 bases from J, the gap between germline ends came to 14 bases. Germline assignment: CDR1 SGHRS and CDR2 YFSETQ. DNA for the CDR3: TGCGCCAGCAGTTCGGACAGCCCGAATGGCTACACCTTC. This codes for CASSSDSPNGYTF.

The rearrangement uses TRBV10-3 and TRBJ1-4; D may be TRBD1 (6 bases). CDR3 length: 13 residues. The V gene's germline CDR1 is ENHRY and CDR2 SYGVKD. The germline V and J ends were trimmed by 10 bases and 5 bases, with 14 bases remaining between them. The CDR3 spells CATLNQGNEKLFF. The CDR3 DNA is TGTGCCACGCTTAATCAGGGGAATGAAAAACTGTTTTTT.

This chain joins TRBV9 and TRBJ2-1, with 14 bases fitting TRBD2. Germline CDR1 is SGDLS and CDR2 is YYNGEE. The V gene end was trimmed by 4 bases and the J gene end by 5 bases; junction bases not matched to a gene: 11. The CDR3 length is 18 residues. In DNA form, the CDR3 reads TGTGCCAGCAGCTTGGGACTAGCGGGAGCAGCCGGGGACAATGAGCAGTTCTTC. This sequence encodes CASSLGLAGAAGDNEQFF.

In regard to this clone: A junction end diverges from the germline sequence, so it may reflect a read error. The V and J genes are TRBV10-3 and TRBJ1-1; D possibly corresponds to TRBD1 (6 bases). This CDR3 comprises 11 residues. Germline lookup yields CDR1 ENHRY and CDR2 SYGVKD. DNA of the CDR3: TGTGCCATCAGTGAGTCTGGGGGCGATGTCTTT. Encoded protein: CAISESGGDVF.

The genes are TRBV2 and TRBJ1-4; weak D call: TRBD1 (5 bases). V lost 9 bases and J 0 bases, leaving 11 bases between the germline ends. In germline, CDR1 is SNHLY, CDR2 FYNNEI. The CDR3 contains 14 residues. The chain's CDR3 is CARGDPATNEKLFF. The CDR3 coding sequence is TGTGCCAGGGGGGACCCAGCAACTAATGAAAAACTGTTTTTT.